A single T cell receptor beta chain is shown here with its context. A read error may explain this, as a much larger clone is one base away. Authors of the study amplified TCR beta CDR3 regions from RNA transcripts. The TCR CDR3 first-round RT-PCR relied on the HTBI primer set. MiXCR was run by TCRdb on the multiplex PCR reads, yielding one entry per CDR3 protein. The repertoire includes nearly 750,000 distinct CDR3 sequences, around 40% of them detected once, and 30% to 40% sits in the top ten. This entry comes from a study of T cells in Graves' hyperthyroidism and ophthalmopathy. This TCR derives from a woman aged 40-49 years with Graves' hyperthyroidism. The sequencing input was blood.

CDR3 region: CASSLAGGYNEKLFF. Written as DNA, the CDR3 is TGCGCCAGCAGCTTGGCAGGGGGATATAATGAAAAACTGTTTTTT. The chain joins TRBV5-1 to TRBJ1-4; 7 nucleotides match TRBD1. CDR1 and CDR2 from the germline V gene are SGHRS and YFSETQ. The junction had 3 bases not matched to a gene; V was cut back by 0 bases and J by 4 bases. This CDR3 contains 15 residues.